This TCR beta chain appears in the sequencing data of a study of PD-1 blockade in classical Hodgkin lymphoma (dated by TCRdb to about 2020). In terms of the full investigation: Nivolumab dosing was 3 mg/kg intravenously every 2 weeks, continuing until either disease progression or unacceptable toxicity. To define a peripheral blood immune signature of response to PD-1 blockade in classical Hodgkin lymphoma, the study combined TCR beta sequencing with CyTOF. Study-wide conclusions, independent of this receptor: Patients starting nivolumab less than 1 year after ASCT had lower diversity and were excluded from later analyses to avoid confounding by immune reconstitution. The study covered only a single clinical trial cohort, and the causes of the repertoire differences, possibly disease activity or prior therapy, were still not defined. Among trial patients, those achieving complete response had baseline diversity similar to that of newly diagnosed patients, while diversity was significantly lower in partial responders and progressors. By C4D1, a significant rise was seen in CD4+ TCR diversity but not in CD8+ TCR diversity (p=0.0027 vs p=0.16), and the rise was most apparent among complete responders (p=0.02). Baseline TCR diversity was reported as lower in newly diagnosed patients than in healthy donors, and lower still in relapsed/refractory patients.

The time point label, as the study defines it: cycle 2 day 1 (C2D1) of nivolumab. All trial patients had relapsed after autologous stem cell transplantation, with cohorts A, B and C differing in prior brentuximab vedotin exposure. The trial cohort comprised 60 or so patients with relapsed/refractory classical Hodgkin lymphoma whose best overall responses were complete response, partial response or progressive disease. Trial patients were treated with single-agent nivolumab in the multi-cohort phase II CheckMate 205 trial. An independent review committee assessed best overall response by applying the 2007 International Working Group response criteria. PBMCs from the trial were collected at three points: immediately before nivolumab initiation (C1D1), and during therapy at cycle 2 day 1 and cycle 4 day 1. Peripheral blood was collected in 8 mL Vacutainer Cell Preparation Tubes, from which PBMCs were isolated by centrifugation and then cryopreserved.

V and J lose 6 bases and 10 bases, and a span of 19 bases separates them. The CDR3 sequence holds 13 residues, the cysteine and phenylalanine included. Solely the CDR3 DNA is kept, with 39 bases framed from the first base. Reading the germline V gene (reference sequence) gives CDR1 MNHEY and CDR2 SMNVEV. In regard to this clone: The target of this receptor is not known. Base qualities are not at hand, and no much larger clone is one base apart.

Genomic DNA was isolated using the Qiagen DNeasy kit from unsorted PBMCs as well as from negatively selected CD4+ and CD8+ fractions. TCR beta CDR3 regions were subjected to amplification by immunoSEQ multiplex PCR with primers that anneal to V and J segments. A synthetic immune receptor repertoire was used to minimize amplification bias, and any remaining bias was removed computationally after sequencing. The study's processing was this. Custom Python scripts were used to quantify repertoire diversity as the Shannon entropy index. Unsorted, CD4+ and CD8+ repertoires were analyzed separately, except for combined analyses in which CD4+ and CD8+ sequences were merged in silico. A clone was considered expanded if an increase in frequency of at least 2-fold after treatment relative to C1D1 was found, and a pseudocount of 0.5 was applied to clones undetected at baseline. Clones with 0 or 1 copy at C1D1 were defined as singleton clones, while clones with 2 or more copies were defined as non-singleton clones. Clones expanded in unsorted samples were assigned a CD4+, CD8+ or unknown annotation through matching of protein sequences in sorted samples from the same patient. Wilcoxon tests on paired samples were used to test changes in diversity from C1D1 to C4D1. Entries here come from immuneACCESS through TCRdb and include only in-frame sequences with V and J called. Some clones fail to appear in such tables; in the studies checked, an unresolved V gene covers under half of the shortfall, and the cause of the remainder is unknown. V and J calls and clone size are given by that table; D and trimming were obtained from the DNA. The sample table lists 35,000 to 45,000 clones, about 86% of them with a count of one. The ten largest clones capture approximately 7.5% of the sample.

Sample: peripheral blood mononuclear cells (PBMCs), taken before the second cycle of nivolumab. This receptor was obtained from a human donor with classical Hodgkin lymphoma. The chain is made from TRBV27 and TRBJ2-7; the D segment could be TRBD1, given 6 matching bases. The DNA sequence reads TGTGCCAGCAGAATTACCCCTAGGACAGACCAGTACTTC. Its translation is CASRITPRTDQYF.